One T cell receptor (beta chain) is described in this entry. Original handling: Cell counts per sample came from amplifying reference gene primers. Generated by immunoSEQ multiplex PCR, the TCRdb table keeps only in-frame clones and is missing some. V, J and clone size are those of that table, while D and trimming were read from the DNA. There are about 97,000 clones in the sample; roughly 88% occur only once, and about 2% lies in the top ten. The sample comes from a study of blood T cell repertoires in COVID-19. From germline, CDR1 is MNHEY and CDR2 SVGEGT. Between the trimmed V and J ends, which lost 5 bases and 11 bases, there was a span of 15 bases. CDR3 length: 12 residues.

The chain is built from TRBV6-2 or TRBV6-3 and TRBJ1-1; possibly TRBD1 for D (6 bases). Sequenced material: peripheral blood. The receptor was derived from a man aged 50 to 60 with COVID-19, enrolled during active disease. The CDR3 nucleotides read TGTGCCAGCAGTCCCCTTTGGGGGGGCGCTTTCTTT. Translating it yields CASSPLWGGAFF.